The present TCR beta chain was sequenced within a study of CD8+ T cells in alopecia areata. Turning to the study itself: Treated patients received oral tofacitinib, 5 to 10 mg twice daily. After 6 to 18 months of tofacitinib, follow-up continued 6 months off drug.

The CDR3 extends over 15 amino acids. Trimming took 6 bases from V and 11 from J; bases not matched to a gene: 16. The germline V gene encodes CDR1 MDHEN and CDR2 SYDVKM. From alopecia areata patients, lesional scalp punch biopsies and peripheral blood were collected. The study's findings and limits: In lesional scalp, particularly from alopecia totalis/universalis, clonality was higher than in normal scalp.

This clone was seen ten or more times. Its cognate antigen is unknown. RNA extraction was followed by reverse transcription into cDNA, which acted as the sequencing template. Profiled with immunoSEQ multiplex PCR; TCRdb holds only in-frame clones, not every one. The repertoire holds around 100,000 clones, 41% seen once, with around 1.4% in the top ten. The sequenced material came from CD4+ T cells sorted from blood. The chain couples TRBV28 to TRBJ1-1; TRBD1 agrees at 9 bases. The sequence was collected from a human donor with alopecia areata. Here the CDR3 reads CASRAGGGTGRRAFF. The CDR3 region has the DNA TGTGCCAGCAGGGCTGGGGGAGGGACAGGGCGTCGGGCTTTCTTT.